The present T cell receptor beta chain was sequenced within a study of PD-1 blockade in classical Hodgkin lymphoma. The V gene end was trimmed by 5 bases and the J gene end by 4 bases; junction bases not matched to a gene: 5. Per the germline V gene, CDR1 is SNHLY and CDR2 is FYNNEI. CDR3 size: 15 residues. Clones were read by immunoSEQ multiplex PCR, and TCRdb kept only the in-frame ones, dropping some. The sample contains some 60,000 clones, around nine tenths of which appear only once. Following autologous stem cell transplantation, relapse occurred in every patient, and exposure to brentuximab vedotin varied.

This sequence originates from a human donor with classical Hodgkin lymphoma. This chain links TRBV2 with TRBJ2-1, with 10 bases matching TRBD2. The input for sequencing was peripheral blood mononuclear cells (PBMCs), taken at baseline. The CDR3, as DNA: TGTGCCAGCAGTTCAGCGGGAGGGAAATACAATGAGCAGTTCTTC. This gives the protein CASSSAGGKYNEQFF.